These 25 T cell receptor beta chains were all obtained from the same sample, sequenced in a study of neurological immune-mediated disorders. Time point of the sample: longitudinal time-point 1 (baseline). Via MiXCR, TCRdb re-called the 5' RACE reads, giving one row per CDR3 protein. Counted here are around 71,000 distinct CDR3 sequences, roughly an eighth occurring once; the ten biggest clones make up 4.6%. Sequencing was done on a sample of PBMCs. The receptors originated from a female donor with HTLV-1-associated myelopathy (HAM/TSP).

This clonotype turned up a few times. The CDR3 protein is CASSPLAEGQIYEQYF. The CDR3 coding sequence is TGTGCCAGCAGTCCACTAGCGGAGGGGCAAATCTATGAGCAGTACTTC. The V and J genes are TRBV5-6 and TRBJ2-7; 8 bases fit TRBD2. The CDR3 is made up of 16 amino acids. J gave up 7 bases and V 5 bases, and 17 bases lay outside the gene matches. Per the germline V gene, CDR1 is SGHDT and CDR2 is YYEEEE.

This sequence joins TRBV3-1 and TRBJ2-2, with D tentatively TRBD1 (5 bases). The CDR3 has 16 residues. CDR1 and CDR2 from the germline V gene are LGHDT and YNNKEL (reference sequence). The V gene lost 4 bases and the J gene lost 4 bases, with 16 bases spanning the gap. The CDR3 loop is CASSRNLQGSTGELFF. CDR3 sequence (DNA): TGTGCCAGCAGCCGAAATCTTCAGGGTTCCACCGGGGAGCTGTTTTTT.

This clonotype came up many times. The CDR3 reads CSARSPLNQETQYF. CDR3 DNA sequence: TGCAGTGCCCGGAGTCCGTTGAATCAGGAGACCCAGTACTTC. This chain links TRBV20-1 with TRBJ2-5; unclear D gene. This CDR3 contains 14 residues. Per germline, CDR1 DFQATT and CDR2 SNEGSKA (reference sequence). V dropped 6 bases and J dropped 5 bases, with 19 bases sitting between them.

This clonotype came up many times. This chain joins TRBV2 and TRBJ2-2; D remains unclear. V lost 5 bases, J lost 7 bases, and 14 bases lay in between. The CDR3 is 14 residues long. The V gene's germline CDR1 is SNHLY and CDR2 FYNNEI. This CDR3 reads CASSLISSGGELFF. CDR3 DNA sequence: TGTGCCAGCAGTTTAATCAGCTCGGGCGGGGAGCTGTTTTTT.

CDR3 in DNA: TGTGCCATCACTATCGACAAGGTTCAGCCCCAGCATTTT. Translated, it gives CAITIDKVQPQHF. The chain is built from TRBV10-3 and TRBJ1-5; D not resolved. From germline, CDR1 is ENHRY and CDR2 SYGVKD. The CDR3 has 13 residues. V lost 7 bases to trimming and J lost 6 bases, with 13 bases between them.

This clonotype came up many times. The genes are TRBV4-2 and TRBJ2-3; perhaps D is TRBD1 or TRBD2 (5 bases each). The V gene lost 1 base and the J gene lost 0 bases, with 14 bases spanning the gap. Germline CDR1 reads LGHNA; CDR2 reads YNFKEQ. This CDR3 is built from 17 residues. DNA of the CDR3: TGTGCCAGCAGCCAAGTCCTTAGGGACGCGAGCACAGATACGCAGTATTTT. Translation: CASSQVLRDASTDTQYF.

This chain uses TRBV7-8 with TRBJ2-3, with D possibly being TRBD1 (5 bases). With 1 base removed from V and 4 bases from J, the gap between germline ends came to 9 bases. This CDR3 region has 14 residues. Germline V CDR1 and CDR2: SGHVS, FQNEAQ. The CDR3 DNA reads TGTGCCAGCAGCTTAGAAGGGGCGGCAGATACGCAGTATTTT. It is translated as CASSLEGAADTQYF.

This clonotype was recorded at least ten times. The chain is built from TRBV5-1 and TRBJ2-7, with a tentative D call TRBD2 (5 bases). Germline V gene data show CDR1 as SGHRS and CDR2 as YFSETQ. Trimming pared 4 bases from V and 7 bases from J, leaving 15 bases between. There are 13 residues in the CDR3. The DNA for the CDR3 is TGCGCCAGCAGCGAAGGACTGTCCGGGGAGCAGTACTTC. Translated: CASSEGLSGEQYF.

Note on this clonotype: This could be a read error, since a much larger clone is one nucleotide away. The V gene is TRBV5-1, the J gene TRBJ2-1, with TRBD1 as a possible D gene (6 bases). CDR3 length: 14 amino acids. Per the germline V gene, CDR1 is SGHRS and CDR2 is YFSETQ. The CDR3 loop reads CASSLDGQYNDQFF. CDR3 DNA sequence: TGCGCCAGCAGCTTGGATGGACAGTACAATGATCAGTTCTTC.

The rearrangement links TRBV7-2 to TRBJ2-3; tentatively, D is TRBD1 or TRBD2 (7 bases each). This CDR3 comprises 16 residues. Per the germline V gene, CDR1 is SGHTA and CDR2 is FQGNSA. Trimming removed 5 bases from V and 4 bases from J, with 19 bases in between. CDR3 nucleotide sequence: TGTGCCAGCAGCCCCCGATCAGGGGGGGATTCAGATACGCAGTATTTT. Its protein is CASSPRSGGDSDTQYF.

This clonotype occurred a few times. Being one base from a much bigger clone, this may be a read error. This chain uses TRBV7-7 with TRBJ2-1; D possibly corresponds to TRBD1 (6 bases). The CDR3 is 15 amino acids. Germline V lookup: CDR1 SSHAT, CDR2 FNYEAQ (reference sequence). The CDR3 region is CASSPFSGQDNEHFF. In DNA form, the CDR3 reads TGTGCCAGCAGCCCTTTCTCGGGACAAGACAATGAGCATTTCTTC.

The chain links TRBV5-1 to TRBJ2-5; TRBD1 or TRBD2 may be the D gene (5 bases each). CDR3 length: 14 amino acids. Trimming stripped 3 bases from V and 1 base from J, with 10 bases between. CDR1 is SGHRS and CDR2 is YFSETQ in the germline V gene. As DNA, the CDR3 is TGCGCCAGCAGCTCAGGGACCGGCCAAGAGACCCAGTACTTC. This codes for CASSSGTGQETQYF.

As concerns this clonotype: This may be a read error, as it is one base from a much larger clone. The chain joins TRBV5-5 to TRBJ2-7, with 10 bases fitting TRBD1. Germline trimming cut 3 bases from V and 6 bases from J; bases unmatched to any gene: 9. Looked up from germline, CDR1 is SGHKS and CDR2 is YYEKEE (reference sequence). This CDR3 has 15 amino acids. CDR3 sequence: CASSSLRDRGSEQYF. The DNA of the CDR3 is TGTGCCAGCAGCTCACTCCGGGACAGGGGTAGCGAGCAGTACTTC.

This clonotype occurred many times. The gene calls are TRBV14 and TRBJ1-3; D is possibly TRBD1 (6 bases). Trimming removed 2 bases from V and 3 bases from J, with 20 bases in between. Germline values: CDR1 SGHDN, CDR2 FVKESK. The CDR3 has 18 amino acids. The CDR3 reads CASSQNLLWGPRGNTIYF. The CDR3 coding sequence is TGTGCCAGCAGCCAAAACCTTCTATGGGGGCCTCGTGGAAACACCATATATTTT.

There are many counts of this clonotype. The chain combines TRBV4-2 with TRBJ2-4, with D possibly TRBD2 on 6 matching bases. The CDR3 is made up of 19 amino acids. V was cut by 0 bases and J by 5 bases, with 23 bases left in between. Germline V gives CDR1 LGHNA, CDR2 YNFKEQ. The CDR3 sequence: CASSQDWVVGGLIENIQYF. The CDR3, as DNA: TGTGCCAGCAGCCAAGATTGGGTGGTCGGGGGATTGATCGAAAACATTCAGTACTTC.

This clonotype was seen a handful of times. V usage is TRBV6-1 and J usage is TRBJ2-2; D remains unclear. Looked up from germline, CDR1 is MNHNS and CDR2 is SASEGT. The ends were cut back, 6 bases at V and 1 base at J, with 12 bases in the middle. This CDR3 spans 15 amino acids. Here the CDR3 reads CASRAVPMNTGELFF. Written as DNA, the CDR3 is TGTGCCAGCAGGGCAGTCCCGATGAACACCGGGGAGCTGTTTTTT.

Ten or more counts support this clonotype. This rearrangement joins TRBV7-2 to TRBJ2-7; 8 positions agree with TRBD2. Germline CDR1 and CDR2: SGHTA and FQGNSA. This CDR3 has 14 amino acids. The trim removed 8 bases at V and 1 base at J, leaving 7 bases unmatched. DNA of the CDR3: TGTGCCAGCGCCCCGGGGGGGGGATCCTACGAGCAGTACTTC. Protein product: CASAPGGGSYEQYF.

The chain carries TRBV20-1 and TRBJ2-1; D perhaps matches TRBD2 (7 bases). The germline gives CDR1 DFQATT, CDR2 SNEGSKA (reference sequence). This CDR3 is 13 amino acids long. The CDR3 sequence is CSLLRGALDEQFF. In DNA form, the CDR3 reads TGCAGCCTGCTACGGGGGGCTCTAGATGAGCAGTTCTTC.

This clonotype was seen many times. The chain uses TRBV28 and TRBJ1-5; possibly TRBD1 for D (6 bases). The CDR3 totals 12 residues. Germline CDR1 MDHEN, CDR2 SYDVKM. The V and J ends lost 11 bases and 5 bases respectively, with 13 bases between them. The CDR3 sequence: CAGGTFYQPQHF. CDR3 DNA sequence: TGTGCCGGCGGGACATTCTATCAGCCCCAGCATTTT. The full variable domain, its missing parts supplied by reference TRBV28 and TRBJ1-5, is DVKVTQSSRYLVKRTGEKVFLECVQDMDHENMFWYRQDPGLGLRLIYFSYDVKMKEKGDIPEGYSVSREKKERFSLILESASTNQTSMYLCAGGTFYQPQHFGDGTRLSIL.

Here the CDR3 reads CSARGLKGSYEQYF. CDR3 DNA: TGCAGTGCTAGAGGGCTAAAGGGTTCTTACGAGCAGTACTTC. The gene calls are TRBV20-1 and TRBJ2-7; no firm D call. This CDR3 region has 14 residues. From germline, CDR1 is DFQATT and CDR2 SNEGSKA (reference sequence). V was shortened by 1 base and J by 4 bases, with 14 bases between the two germline ends.

This clonotype has a count of ten or more. This sequence joins TRBV6-1 and TRBJ1-5; possible D gene TRBD1, 5 bases. Trimming removed 0 bases from V and 6 bases from J, with 9 bases in between. The length of the CDR3 is 14 residues. Germline V gene sequence: CDR1 MNHNS, CDR2 SASEGT. The CDR3 protein is CASSEARGAQPQHF. The DNA for the CDR3 is TGTGCCAGCAGTGAAGCGCGAGGGGCTCAGCCCCAGCATTTT.

This clonotype has ten or more counts. This chain joins TRBV10-3 and TRBJ1-1; D perhaps matches TRBD1 (5 bases). The ends were cut back, 7 bases at V and 1 base at J, with 10 bases in the middle. Looked up from germline, CDR1 is ENHRY and CDR2 is SYGVKD. CDR3 size: 13 residues. The CDR3 coding sequence is TGTGCCATCAATCGGGACGGGAACACTGAAGCTTTCTTT. Its translation is CAINRDGNTEAFF.

This clonotype was seen repeatedly, ten times or more. The V and J genes are TRBV28 and TRBJ2-5; D unclear. The CDR3 has 14 residues. Germline assignment: CDR1 MDHEN and CDR2 SYDVKM. With 2 bases removed from V and 4 bases from J, the gap between germline ends came to 11 bases. Written as DNA, the CDR3 is TGTGCCAGCAGTTTAGCAGGACCAGCAGAGACCCAGTACTTC. Translated, it gives CASSLAGPAETQYF.

The sample holds many counts of this clonotype. V usage is TRBV5-1 and J usage is TRBJ2-3; maybe TRBD2 (6 bases). The CDR3 extends over 15 amino acids. Trimming left V 4 bases short and J 2 bases short, with 14 bases between. Germline CDR1 SGHRS, CDR2 YFSETQ. CDR3 nucleotide sequence: TGCGCCAGCAGCCTCAGGGACTCCCCCACAGATACGCAGTATTTT. This codes for CASSLRDSPTDTQYF. Supplemented by reference TRBV5-1 and TRBJ2-3, the full variable domain reads KAGVTQTPRYLIKTRGQQVTLSCSPISGHRSVSWYQQTPGQGLQFLFEYFSETQRNKGNFPGRFSGRQFSNSRSEMNVSTLELGDSALYLCASSLRDSPTDTQYFGPGTRLTVL.

This clonotype was recorded at least ten times. The CDR3 loop reads CASSGTGGQETQYF. CDR3 nucleotides: TGCGCCAGCAGTGGGACAGGGGGTCAAGAGACCCAGTACTTC. The rearrangement joins TRBV5-1 to TRBJ2-5; 11 bases agree with TRBD1. Germline V gives CDR1 SGHRS, CDR2 YFSETQ. Trimming cost V 5 bases and J 2 bases; bases outside gene matches: 2. This CDR3 has 14 residues.